One and the same sample provided the 12 T cell receptor beta chains below, sequenced in a study of identical twins. TCRdb independently ran MiXCR on the 5' RACE reads; one entry per CDR3 protein. The data hold 450,000 to 650,000 distinct CDR3 sequences, with 9.5% to 10% observed a single time. The data were also submitted as part of a second study, on yellow fever vaccine responses in identical twins.

Sequencing was done on a sample of PBMCs. Receptors were obtained from a woman between 18 and 29 years old in good health.

V and J are TRBV4-1 and TRBJ2-7, with D uncertain. Trimming stripped 0 bases from V and 3 bases from J, with 12 bases between. The length of the CDR3 is 15 residues. Germline CDR1 is MGHRA and CDR2 is YSYEKL. The CDR3 here is CASSQDHWVYYEQYF. The DNA of the CDR3 is TGCGCCAGCAGCCAAGATCACTGGGTTTACTACGAGCAGTACTTC.

This clonotype was recorded at least ten times. The chain links TRBV10-3 to TRBJ2-7; a possible D gene is TRBD1 (6 bases). Trimming stripped 8 bases from V and 4 bases from J, with 18 bases between. CDR3 length equals 14 residues. Germline CDR1 ENHRY, CDR2 SYGVKD. CDR3: CAIGAGVAGYEQYF. In DNA form, the CDR3 reads TGTGCCATCGGGGCAGGGGTCGCCGGGTACGAGCAGTACTTC.

The rearrangement links TRBV7-2 to TRBJ2-7, with 8 positions matching TRBD2. Trimming cost V 1 base and J 4 bases; bases outside gene matches: 6. The CDR3 is 15 residues long. CDR1 and CDR2 from the germline V gene are SGHTA and FQGNSA. This CDR3 is CASSLGGTRGYEQYF. The DNA for the CDR3 is TGTGCCAGCAGCTTAGGGGGGACTAGGGGATACGAGCAGTACTTC.

The V gene is TRBV2, the J gene TRBJ2-3; perhaps TRBD2 as D (5 bases). The CDR3 is 16 residues long. V was shortened by 6 bases and J by 2 bases, with 18 bases between the two germline ends. Germline V gene data show CDR1 as SNHLY and CDR2 as FYNNEI. This CDR3 reads CASRLLVTDFTDTQYF. Here the CDR3 DNA reads TGTGCCAGCAGGCTGCTAGTCACGGACTTCACAGATACGCAGTATTTT.

The rearrangement uses TRBV9 and TRBJ2-7; a possible D gene is TRBD1 (6 bases). This CDR3 contains 17 residues. The V end was cut by 0 bases, the J end by 0 bases, with 16 bases between. From germline, CDR1 is SGDLS and CDR2 YYNGEE. CDR3 bases: TGTGCCAGCAGCGTAGCCTCGGGACAACCGTTCTCCTACGAGCAGTACTTC. Translation gives CASSVASGQPFSYEQYF.

This clonotype occurred a few times. The V call is TRBV11-2, the J call TRBJ2-2; TRBD2 matches 15 bases. Germline trimming cut 4 bases from V and 1 base from J; bases unmatched to any gene: 10. Germline V gene lookup returns CDR1 SGHAT and CDR2 FQNNGV. The CDR3 is 20 amino acids. This CDR3 is CASSSPPGLAGGGNTGELFF. The DNA for the CDR3 is TGTGCCAGCAGCTCCCCACCGGGACTAGCGGGGGGCGGGAACACCGGGGAGCTGTTTTTT. The full variable domain, rest sourced from reference TRBV11-2 and TRBJ2-2, is EAGVAQSPRYKIIEKRQSVAFWCNPISGHATLYWYQQILGQGPKLLIQFQNNGVVDDSQLPKDRFSAERLKGVDSTLKIQPAKLEDSAVYLCASSSPPGLAGGGNTGELFFGEGSRLTVL.

This chain connects TRBV30 to TRBJ2-7; D is ambiguous. This CDR3 is 11 amino acids long. Trimming took off 5 bases at V and 3 bases at J, with 8 bases between the two ends. Germline CDR1 reads GTSNPN; CDR2 reads SVGIG (reference sequence). The CDR3 nucleotides are TGTGCCTGGGCCGATAGCTACGAGCAGTACTTC. As protein: CAWADSYEQYF.

This clonotype was counted a few times. The gene calls are TRBV21-1 and TRBJ2-4; no check of the table's D call, TRBD2, against the DNA was made. TRBV21-1 represents a pseudogene. The CDR3 sequence is 19 residues long. As DNA, the CDR3 is TGTGCCAGCAGCAAAGCCAAAGCAGGCCCGGGACGAGAAAAAAACATTCAGTACTTC. It is translated as CASSKAKAGPGREKNIQYF.

This clonotype was found many times. This chain joins TRBV11-2 and TRBJ2-3, with 9 nucleotides matching TRBD2. The trim removed 0 bases at V and 2 bases at J, leaving 9 bases unmatched. Germline CDR1 SGHAT, CDR2 FQNNGV. CDR3 length: 18 residues. CDR3 region: CASSLDWVLAGDTDTQYF. CDR3 DNA sequence: TGTGCCAGCAGCTTAGACTGGGTATTAGCGGGGGACACAGATACGCAGTATTTT.

The chain is built from TRBV15 and TRBJ2-7; 7 bases are shared with TRBD1. Germline assignment: CDR1 LNHNV and CDR2 YYDKDF (reference sequence). The CDR3 runs 16 residues. V gave up 0 bases and J gave up 6 bases; unmatched junction bases: 11. DNA of the CDR3: TGTGCCACCAGCAGAGATTTCGGGACAGTCAATGGCGAGCAGTACTTC. This encodes CATSRDFGTVNGEQYF.

This clonotype was detected only a few times. The chain links TRBV10-3 to TRBJ2-7, with 11 bases aligning to TRBD1. Germline loops: CDR1 ENHRY, CDR2 SYGVKD. The CDR3 has 12 amino acids. Trimming removed 8 bases from V and 5 bases from J; junction bases left unmatched: 2. The CDR3 DNA reads TGTGCCATCGGACAGGGGGCTGACGAGCAGTACTTC. This encodes CAIGQGADEQYF.

V and J are TRBV29-1 and TRBJ2-3, with 9 bases identical to TRBD1. J was trimmed by 1 base and V by 1 base; bases with no gene match: 3. Germline V gene lookup returns CDR1 SQVTM and CDR2 ANQGSEA. The CDR3 runs 15 residues. The chain's CDR3 is CSVEGTGARTDTQYF. The CDR3 DNA reads as TGCAGCGTTGAAGGGACAGGGGCCCGCACAGATACGCAGTATTTT.